This is a list of T cell receptor beta chains from one sample in a study of T-cell reconstitution after alpha-beta-depleted transplantation in children. TCRdb fed the PCR reads into MiXCR, producing one record per CDR3 protein. The data show roughly 500,000 distinct CDR3 sequences, around a third seen once. This sample comprised PBMCs from the stem cell graft donor, obtained from the stem cell graft. Receptors were obtained from a human donor who donated a stem cell graft to a child with aplastic anemia. Each CDR3 is given with its conserved first and last residue. Each record gives: J gene, D gene, CDR3 length, clone size, V gene, CDR3 DNA, CDR3 protein. A D gene is named only where the DNA matches it firmly. Some rows mark clone size as missing; the rest say once, few, many or name a class of expanded clone.

>TRBJ1-4|TRBD1|18|few|TRBV6-5
TGTGCCAGCAGACGTAGCTTATGGCAGGGGGCAACTAATGAAAAACTGTTTTTT
CASRRSLWQGATNEKLFF
>TRBJ2-1|TRBD1|16|NA|TRBV9
TGTGCCAGCAGCGCCGAGGGACAGGGGGCAGGCAATGAGCAGTTCTTC
CASSAEGQGAGNEQFF
>TRBJ2-2|NA|14|few|TRBV12-5
TGTGCTAGTGGTTTAGGGCAGAAGACCGGGGAGCTGTTTTTT
CASGLGQKTGELFF
>TRBJ2-3|TRBD2|16|many|TRBV15
TGTGCCACCAGCAAGTCTAGCGGGAGAGTCACAGATACGCAGTATTTT
CATSKSSGRVTDTQYF
>TRBJ2-2|NA|17|NA|TRBV11-2
TGTGCCAGCAGCTTAGTTCTTTTAAAGGGCCGCACCGGGGAGCTGTTTTTT
CASSLVLLKGRTGELFF
>TRBJ2-3|TRBD2|14|NA|TRBV10-3
TGTGCCACTGGACTAGCGGGAGCGGGAGATACGCAGTATTTT
CATGLAGAGDTQYF
>TRBJ1-5|NA|14|few|TRBV29-1
TGCAGCGTTGAAGAAACAGGTAGCAATCAGCCCCAGCATTTT
CSVEETGSNQPQHF
>TRBJ2-7|NA|13|few|TRBV20-1
TGCAGTGCTCTTGGCGGGCTGAACTACGAGCAGTACTTC
CSALGGLNYEQYF
>TRBJ2-3|NA|15|few|TRBV12-3/TRBV12-4
TGTGCCAGCAGTCCCCGGGCGCGGGGAGCAGATACGCAGTATTTT
CASSPRARGADTQYF
>TRBJ1-5|NA|15|NA|TRBV20-1
TGCAGTGCTAGATCGGCACGGACAATTAATCCGCCCCAGCATTTT
CSARSARTINPPQHF
>TRBJ2-7|TRBD1|13|many|TRBV5-1
TGTGCCAGCAGCCGGGACAGGGCCTACGAGCAGTACTTC
CASSRDRAYEQYF
>TRBJ2-5|NA|15|NA|TRBV3-1
TGTGCCAGCAGCCAAGATCCCTGGGTTGAGCGGACATTAGACTTC
CASSQDPWVERTLDF
>TRBJ2-3|TRBD2|14|NA|TRBV12-3/TRBV12-4
TGTGCCAGTTCTAAGCGGGAGAGAGGAGATACGCAGTATTTT
CASSKRERGDTQYF
>TRBJ1-2|NA|16|NA|TRBV6-1
TGTGCCAGCAGTGATTGGGGGACTAGTGACATCTATGGCTACACCTTC
CASSDWGTSDIYGYTF
>TRBJ1-2|NA|15|NA|TRBV4-3
TGCGCCAGCAGCCAAGATTGGGCCCCGAGCGATGGCTACACCTTC
CASSQDWAPSDGYTF
>TRBJ2-6|NA|12|NA|TRBV30
TGTGCCTATAACTCTGGGGCCAACGTCCTGACTTTC
CAYNSGANVLTF
>TRBJ2-7|TRBD2|14|NA|TRBV7-2
TGTGCCAGCAGCCCTCGTTTGGCTAGCGGGAGTTGGAACTTC
CASSPRLASGSWNF
>TRBJ1-5|NA|15|NA|TRBV5-5
TGTGCCAGCAGCTTCTGGGGGGGGGACAATCAGCCCCAGCATTTT
CASSFWGGDNQPQHF
>TRBJ1-5|NA|15|NA|TRBV6-1
TGTGCCAGCAGTGAAATTCGGGGGACGAATCAGCCCCAGCATTTT
CASSEIRGTNQPQHF
>TRBJ2-3|NA|14|few|TRBV18
TGTGCCAGCTCACCAAGTATAAGCACAGATACGCAGTATTTT
CASSPSISTDTQYF
>TRBJ1-6|NA|14|NA|TRBV12-3/TRBV12-4
TGTGCCAGCAGTGTGAGGGGTGTAAATTCACCCCTCCACTTT
CASSVRGVNSPLHF
>TRBJ1-5|TRBD1|14|NA|TRBV7-2
TGTGCCAGCAGCTGGGGACAGGACAATCAGCCCCAGCATTTT
CASSWGQDNQPQHF
>TRBJ2-3|NA|13|NA|TRBV5-6
TGTGCCAGCAGAGTCCTAGGCACAGATACGCAGTATTTT
CASRVLGTDTQYF
>TRBJ2-1|TRBD2|18|NA|TRBV24-1
TGTGCCACCAGTGAAACTAGCGGGAGGGCGAGCTCCTACAATGAGCAGTTCTTC
CATSETSGRASSYNEQFF
>TRBJ2-1|TRBD1|11|NA|TRBV20-1
TGCAGTGCACCTTGCGGACAGGGAAAGTTCTTC
CSAPCGQGKFF
>TRBJ2-7|TRBD2|15|few|TRBV7-6
TGTGCCAGCAGCTTAGATGCTAGCGGAGCCTACGAGCAGTACTTC
CASSLDASGAYEQYF
>TRBJ2-7|NA|13|NA|TRBV5-1
TGCGCCAGCAGCCCCTCCCCGCCCTACGAGCAGTACTTC
CASSPSPPYEQYF
>TRBJ2-1|NA|12|NA|TRBV20-1
TGCAGTGCTAGAGCGCTGCTGGTTGAGCAGTTCTTC
CSARALLVEQFF
>TRBJ2-4|NA|15|NA|TRBV5-1
TGCGCCAGCCAAATCGGGGACTTAGCCAAAAACATTCAGTACTTC
CASQIGDLAKNIQYF
>TRBJ2-3|TRBD2|14|few|TRBV3-1
TGTGCCAGCAGCCAGCTAGCGGATTTAGATACGCAGTATTTT
CASSQLADLDTQYF
>TRBJ2-3|NA|16|NA|TRBV7-2
TGTGCCAGCAGCTTAGCCGTGGAGAGGAGCTCAGATACGCAGTATTTT
CASSLAVERSSDTQYF
>TRBJ1-2|TRBD1|18|few|TRBV20-1
TGCAGTGCTAGAGAATTTGAGGGACAGAAGGCTTACAACTATGGCTACACCTTC
CSAREFEGQKAYNYGYTF
>TRBJ2-1|NA|15|once|TRBV9
TGTGCCAGCAGCGTAGGGGACTCGATTTACAATGAGCAGTTCTTC
CASSVGDSIYNEQFF
>TRBJ2-1|NA|12|NA|TRBV29-1
TGCAGCGGGGAGGAAGGTACCAATGAGCAGTTCTTC
CSGEEGTNEQFF
>TRBJ2-6|TRBD1|20|few|TRBV5-6
TGTGCCAGCAGCTTGTTGGGGACAGGACCCAAAGGTGCGGGGGCCAACGTCCTGACTTTC
CASSLLGTGPKGAGANVLTF
>TRBJ2-4|TRBD2|16|NA|TRBV7-2
TGTGCCAGCACCATGCTAGCGGGAGGCCTCGCAGACATTCAGTACTTC
CASTMLAGGLADIQYF
>TRBJ2-2|NA|17|NA|TRBV27
TGTGCCAGCACCGCTAGGGAACCCGGGGGGCGAACCGGGGAGCTGTTTTTT
CASTAREPGGRTGELFF
>TRBJ2-3|TRBD2|15|few|TRBV11-2
TGTGCCAGCAGCTTAGAGATCGGGAGGACAGATACGCAGTATTTT
CASSLEIGRTDTQYF
>TRBJ1-4|NA|15|NA|TRBV15
TGTGCCACCCAAAGGGTGGCAGCGAGGAGTGAAAAACTGTTTTTT
CATQRVAARSEKLFF
>TRBJ1-4|NA|13|few|TRBV7-9
TGTGCCAGCAGCTCGCGGTCTAATGAAAAACTGTTTTTT
CASSSRSNEKLFF
>TRBJ2-7|NA|14|NA|TRBV5-1
TGCGCCAGCAGCCCCGGTGTAAGCGACTACGAGCAGTACTTC
CASSPGVSDYEQYF
>TRBJ1-2|NA|14|many|TRBV12-3/TRBV12-4
TGTGCCAGCAGTTTAGGAGGCAGAACCTATGGCTACACCTTC
CASSLGGRTYGYTF
>TRBJ1-3|NA|12|few|TRBV29-1
TGCAGCGCCCGATTTCTCCCAAACACCATATATTTT
CSARFLPNTIYF
>TRBJ2-1|NA|15|NA|TRBV12-3/TRBV12-4
TGTGCCAGCTCTAATAAATTCGGCGGGTACAATGAGCAGTTCTTC
CASSNKFGGYNEQFF
>TRBJ1-2|TRBD1|12|NA|TRBV29-1
TGCAGCGTCAAGACAGGGGGTAATGGCTACACCTTC
CSVKTGGNGYTF
>TRBJ2-1|TRBD2|15|few|TRBV29-1
TGCAGCGTTGAGGGCGGAGCTAGCGGGAGAAATGAGCAGTTCTTC
CSVEGGASGRNEQFF
>TRBJ1-1|NA|14|NA|TRBV6-5
TGTGCCAGCAGTTTGGGAGGGTCGAACACTGAAGCTTTCTTT
CASSLGGSNTEAFF
>TRBJ1-2|TRBD1|16|few|TRBV20-1
TGCAGTGCAACCGGTGGGACCGGGACAGGGGGAGGTGGCTACACCTTC
CSATGGTGTGGGGYTF
>TRBJ2-1|NA|14|few|TRBV20-1
TGCAGTGCTAGAGACTGGACGCCTTACAATGAGCAGTTCTTC
CSARDWTPYNEQFF
>TRBJ2-1|TRBD2|16|NA|TRBV12-3/TRBV12-4
TGTGCCAGCAGTCCTAGCGGGTACGGCTCTGGGGGTGAGCAGTTCTTC
CASSPSGYGSGGEQFF
>TRBJ1-5|NA|13|NA|TRBV20-1
TGCAGTGCTAGAGATCGGGGATCCCAGCCCCAGCATTTT
CSARDRGSQPQHF
>TRBJ2-1|TRBD2|16|NA|TRBV19
TGTGCCAGTAGTATAGGACTAGCGGAAATATACAATGAGCAGTTCTTC
CASSIGLAEIYNEQFF
>TRBJ2-2|NA|14|NA|TRBV5-1
TGCGCCAGCGCCCCCCTAACGGGTAACGGGGAGCTGTTTTTT
CASAPLTGNGELFF
>TRBJ1-1|NA|15|once|TRBV5-1
TGCGCCAGCAGCTTGGGGCCTGGGGACCTAGGAAAAGCTTTCTTT
CASSLGPGDLGKAFF
>TRBJ1-5|TRBD1|14|NA|TRBV10-3
TGTGCCATCAGTCCCCGACAGGGGGGCCAGCCCCAGCATTTT
CAISPRQGGQPQHF
>TRBJ1-5|TRBD1|15|few|TRBV6-1
TGTGCCAGCAGATTGGGACAGGGATTCGGGCAGCCCCAGCATTTT
CASRLGQGFGQPQHF
>TRBJ1-1|NA|15|NA|TRBV6-1
TGTGCCAGCAGACCCGGACAGTTAGGGAACACTGAAGCTTTCTTT
CASRPGQLGNTEAFF